This TCR beta chain stems from a study of blood T cell repertoires in COVID-19. Study overall: COVID-19 samples collected from the United States, Italy and Spain covered acute and convalescent phases. Sample material is recorded as cDNA or gDNA derived from T cells, B-cell-depleted T cells, or PBMCs.

Per the authors' pipeline: Cell counts per sample came from amplifying reference gene primers. Sequencing was performed with immunoSEQ multiplex PCR; in TCRdb, only in-frame clones are kept and a portion is missing. Clone size and V and J calls were adopted from that table, with D and trimming inferred from the DNA. The sample includes 250,000 to 350,000 clones, around four fifths seen only once; the top ten take 4.1%. J lost 4 bases, V lost 6 bases, and 11 bases had no gene match. The germline gives CDR1 MDHEN, CDR2 SYDVKM. The CDR3 is 15 residues long. This clone was recorded at least ten times. The chain carries TRBV28 and TRBJ1-2, with 7 bases aligning to TRBD1. This clonotype was obtained from a woman aged 45 to 65 with active or convalescent COVID-19. Sequencing was done on a sample of peripheral blood. The CDR3 here is CASRIPLGTAYGYTF. DNA of the CDR3: TGTGCCAGCAGAATCCCCCTCGGGACAGCCTATGGCTACACCTTC.